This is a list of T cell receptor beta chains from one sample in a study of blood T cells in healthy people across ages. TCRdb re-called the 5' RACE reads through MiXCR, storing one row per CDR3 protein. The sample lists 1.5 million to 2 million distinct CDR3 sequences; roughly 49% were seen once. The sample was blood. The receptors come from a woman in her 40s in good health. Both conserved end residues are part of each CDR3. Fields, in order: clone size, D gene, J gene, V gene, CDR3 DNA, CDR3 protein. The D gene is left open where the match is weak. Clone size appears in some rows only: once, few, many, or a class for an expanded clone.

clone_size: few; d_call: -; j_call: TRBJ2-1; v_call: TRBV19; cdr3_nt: TGTGCCAGTAGTATTGGACACAAGCTTAACAATGAGCAGTTCTTC; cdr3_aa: CASSIGHKLNNEQFF
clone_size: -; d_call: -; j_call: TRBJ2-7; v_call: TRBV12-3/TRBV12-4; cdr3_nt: TGTGCCAGCAGTGTACGACGTTCGGACGAGCAGTACTTC; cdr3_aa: CASSVRRSDEQYF
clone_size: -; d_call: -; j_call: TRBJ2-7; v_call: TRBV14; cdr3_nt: TGTGCCAGCAGCCAAGATAACAGGGAATACAATGAGCAGTACTTC; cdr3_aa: CASSQDNREYNEQYF
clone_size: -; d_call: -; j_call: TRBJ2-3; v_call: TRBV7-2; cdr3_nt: TGTGCCAGCAGCTTGGCAGGAAAACACACAGATACGCAGTATTTT; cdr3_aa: CASSLAGKHTDTQYF
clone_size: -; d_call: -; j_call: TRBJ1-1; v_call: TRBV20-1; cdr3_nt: TGCAGTGCTAACAGGGTAGTTGGATCTGAAGCTTTCTTT; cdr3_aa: CSANRVVGSEAFF
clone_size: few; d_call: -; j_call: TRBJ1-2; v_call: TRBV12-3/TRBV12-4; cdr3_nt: TGTGCCAGCATGGCCTCAGGGCAAATGGGAGCTAACTATGGCTACACCTTC; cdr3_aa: CASMASGQMGANYGYTF
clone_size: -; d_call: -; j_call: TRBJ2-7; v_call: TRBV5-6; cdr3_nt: TGTGCCAGCAGCGCGAACAATGAGCAGTACTTC; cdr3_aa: CASSANNEQYF
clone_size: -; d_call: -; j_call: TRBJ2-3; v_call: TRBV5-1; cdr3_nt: TGCACCAGCAGCCATAGCACAGATACGCAGTATTTT; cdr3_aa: CTSSHSTDTQYF
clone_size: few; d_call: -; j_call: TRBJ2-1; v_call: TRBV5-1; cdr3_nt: TGCGCCAGCGGCTACGGGACTTACAATGAGCAGTTCTTC; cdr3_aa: CASGYGTYNEQFF
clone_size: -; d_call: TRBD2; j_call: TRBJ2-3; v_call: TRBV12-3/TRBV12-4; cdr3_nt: TGTGCCAGCAGTTTCCCCGGACTAGCCGACGCAGATACGCAGTATTTT; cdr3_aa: CASSFPGLADADTQYF
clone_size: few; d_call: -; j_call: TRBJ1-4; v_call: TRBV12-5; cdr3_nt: TGTGCTAGTGGTTTCCAAAGAGGAACTCCCAGGAGAGAAAAACTGTTTTTT; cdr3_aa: CASGFQRGTPRREKLFF
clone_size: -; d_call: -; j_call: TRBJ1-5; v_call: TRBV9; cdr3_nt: TGTGCCAGCAGCGTAGACCCGATTAGCAATCAGCCCCAGCATTTT; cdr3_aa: CASSVDPISNQPQHF
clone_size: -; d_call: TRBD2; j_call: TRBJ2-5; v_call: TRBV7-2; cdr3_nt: TGTGCCAGCAGCTTAAGCGGGGCCCGGGGAGAGACCCAGTACTTC; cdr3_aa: CASSLSGARGETQYF
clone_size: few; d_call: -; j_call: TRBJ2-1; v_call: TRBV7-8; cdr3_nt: TGTGCCAGCGGGGGAGAGAGTGAGCAGTTCTTC; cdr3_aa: CASGGESEQFF
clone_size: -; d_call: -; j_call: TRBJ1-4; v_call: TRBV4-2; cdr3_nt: TGTGCCAGCAGCCAAGATTTCACGGAACTGTTTTTT; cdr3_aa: CASSQDFTELFF
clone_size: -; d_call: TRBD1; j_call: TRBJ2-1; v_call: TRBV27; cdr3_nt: TGTGCCAGCAAGGGACAGGGGGACCAATCCTACAATGAGCAGTTCTTC; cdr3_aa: CASKGQGDQSYNEQFF
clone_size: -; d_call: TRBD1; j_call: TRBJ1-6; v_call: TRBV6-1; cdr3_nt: TGTGCCAGCAGTGAAGTTCTGACAGGGAGCTCCTATAATTCACCCCTCCACTTT; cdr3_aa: CASSEVLTGSSYNSPLHF
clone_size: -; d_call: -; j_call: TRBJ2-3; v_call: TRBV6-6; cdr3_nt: TGTGCCAGCAGTAATCAGCGCGATACGCAGTATTTT; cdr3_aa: CASSNQRDTQYF
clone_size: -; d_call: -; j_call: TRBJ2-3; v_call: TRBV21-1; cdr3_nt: TGTGCCAGCAGCAAAGGCCTCTCTCGAGATACGCAGTATTTT; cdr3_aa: CASSKGLSRDTQYF
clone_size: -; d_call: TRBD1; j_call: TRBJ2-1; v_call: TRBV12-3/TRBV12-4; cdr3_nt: TGTGCCAGCAGTTGGGACAGGGGAGGCCACAATGAGCAGTTCTTC; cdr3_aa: CASSWDRGGHNEQFF
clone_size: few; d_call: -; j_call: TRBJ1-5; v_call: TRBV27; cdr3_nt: TGTGCCAGCAGTTTGGCGGGGGACTATAGCAATCAGCCCCAGCATTTT; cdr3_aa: CASSLAGDYSNQPQHF
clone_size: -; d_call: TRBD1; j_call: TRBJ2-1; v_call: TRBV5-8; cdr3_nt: TGTGCCAGCAGCCCATGGGGGACAGGGACCAACAATGAGCAGTTCTTC; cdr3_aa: CASSPWGTGTNNEQFF
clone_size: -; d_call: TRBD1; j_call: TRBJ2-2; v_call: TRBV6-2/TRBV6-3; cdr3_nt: TGTGCCAGCAGTGATACAGGGGCTCCGAACACCGGGGAGCTGTTTTTT; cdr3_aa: CASSDTGAPNTGELFF
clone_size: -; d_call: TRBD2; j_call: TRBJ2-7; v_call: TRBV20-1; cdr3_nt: TGCAGTGCTGGAAGGACTAGCGGACCCTACGAGCAGTACTTC; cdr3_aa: CSAGRTSGPYEQYF
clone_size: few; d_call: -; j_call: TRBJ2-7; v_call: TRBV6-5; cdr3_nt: TGTGCCAGCAGTTACTTGACCTCCTACGAGCAGTACTTC; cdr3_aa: CASSYLTSYEQYF
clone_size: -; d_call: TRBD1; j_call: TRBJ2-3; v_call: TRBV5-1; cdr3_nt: TGCGCCAGCAGCACTAATACAAGGACAGGGGATACGCAGTATTTT; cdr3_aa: CASSTNTRTGDTQYF
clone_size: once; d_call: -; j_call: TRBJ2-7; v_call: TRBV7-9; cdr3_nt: TGTGCCAGCAGTCCCGAAACTGCCTACGAGCAGTACTTC; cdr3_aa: CASSPETAYEQYF
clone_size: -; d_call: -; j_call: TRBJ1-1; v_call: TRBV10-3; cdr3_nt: TGTGCCATCAGTGAGTCAGGGGTGGTTAGTGGAGCTTTCTTT; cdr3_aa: CAISESGVVSGAFF
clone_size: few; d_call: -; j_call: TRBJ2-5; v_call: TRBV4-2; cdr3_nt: TGTGCCAGCAGCCAAGTTAGAGGCGGTTGGGGAGAGACCCAGTACTTC; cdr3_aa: CASSQVRGGWGETQYF
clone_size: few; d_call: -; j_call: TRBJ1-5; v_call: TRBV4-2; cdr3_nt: TGTGCCAGCAGCCAAGAATCTTGGTTAACCGGCAATCAGCCCCAGCATTTT; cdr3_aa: CASSQESWLTGNQPQHF
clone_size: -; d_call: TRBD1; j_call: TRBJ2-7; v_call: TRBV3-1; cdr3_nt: TGTGCCAGCAGCCAACTACAGGGGAACTCCTACGAGCAGTACTTC; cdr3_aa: CASSQLQGNSYEQYF
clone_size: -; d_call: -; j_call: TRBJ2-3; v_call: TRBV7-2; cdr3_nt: TGTGCCAGCAGCTTTACCTCGACGACAGATACGCAGTATTTT; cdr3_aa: CASSFTSTTDTQYF
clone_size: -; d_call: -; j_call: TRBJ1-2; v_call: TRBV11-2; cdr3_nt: TGTGCCAGCAGCTCTGCCCCTAACTATGGCTACACCTTC; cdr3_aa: CASSSAPNYGYTF
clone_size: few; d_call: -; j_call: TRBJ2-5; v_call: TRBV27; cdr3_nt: TGTGCCAGCAGTTTGTTGGGGGACGAGACCCAGTACTTC; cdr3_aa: CASSLLGDETQYF
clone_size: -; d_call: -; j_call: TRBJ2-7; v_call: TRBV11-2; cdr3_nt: TGTGCCAGCAGCTTAGTGTGGGGGGCCTACGAGCAGTACTTC; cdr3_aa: CASSLVWGAYEQYF
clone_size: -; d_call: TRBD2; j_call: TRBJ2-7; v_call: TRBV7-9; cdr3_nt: TGTGCCAGCAGCTCGGGGGGTCACAATGAGCAGTACTTC; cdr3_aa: CASSSGGHNEQYF
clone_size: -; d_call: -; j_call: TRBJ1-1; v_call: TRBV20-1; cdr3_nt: TGCAGTGCTAGGTGGGGGGAGACTGAAGCTTTCTTT; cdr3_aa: CSARWGETEAFF
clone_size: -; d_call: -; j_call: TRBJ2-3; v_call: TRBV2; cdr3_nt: TGTGCCAGCAGGGAGGGGGTTGGCACAGATACGCAGTATTTT; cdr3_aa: CASREGVGTDTQYF
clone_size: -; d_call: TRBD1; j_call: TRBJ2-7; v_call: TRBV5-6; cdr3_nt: TGTGCCAGTAGCTTGGGGGACAGATCCCGCGAGCAGTACTTC; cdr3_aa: CASSLGDRSREQYF
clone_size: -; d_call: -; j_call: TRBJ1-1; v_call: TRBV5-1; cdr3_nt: TGCGCCAGCAGCGGAGTCGGAGAGAACACTGAAGCTTTCTTT; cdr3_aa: CASSGVGENTEAFF
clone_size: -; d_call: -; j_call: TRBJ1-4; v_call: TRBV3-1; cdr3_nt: TGTGCCAGCAGCCTACGACGTACAGGGACCGAAAAACTGTTTTTT; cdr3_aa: CASSLRRTGTEKLFF
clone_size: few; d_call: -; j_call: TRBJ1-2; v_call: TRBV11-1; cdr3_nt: TGTGCCAGCAGCTTCACGGCCTCATATGGCTACACCTTC; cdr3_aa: CASSFTASYGYTF
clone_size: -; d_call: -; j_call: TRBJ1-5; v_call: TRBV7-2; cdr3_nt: TGTGCCAGCAGCTTTACTCCGGGTAGCAATCAGCCCCAGCATTTT; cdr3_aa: CASSFTPGSNQPQHF
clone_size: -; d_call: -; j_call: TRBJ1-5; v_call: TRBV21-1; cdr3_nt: TGTGCCAGCAGCAAAGGGCACCCAGGTAGCAATCAGCCCCAGCATTTT; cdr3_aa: CASSKGHPGSNQPQHF
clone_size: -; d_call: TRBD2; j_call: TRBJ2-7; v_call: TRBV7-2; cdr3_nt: TGTGCCAGCAGCGCAGAGGCTAGCGGTTACGAGCAGTACTTC; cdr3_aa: CASSAEASGYEQYF
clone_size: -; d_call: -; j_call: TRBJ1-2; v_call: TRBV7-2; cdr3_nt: TGTGCCAGCAGCCCAGGGGTCCCTCAGGGGTATGGCTACACCTTC; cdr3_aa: CASSPGVPQGYGYTF
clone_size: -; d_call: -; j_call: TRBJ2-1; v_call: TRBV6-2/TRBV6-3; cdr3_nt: TGTGCCATTTCTCCCGGGGGTGAGCAGTTCTTC; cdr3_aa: CAISPGGEQFF
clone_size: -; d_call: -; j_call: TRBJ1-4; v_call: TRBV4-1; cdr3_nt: TGCGCCAGCGCAGTATCGACGGGGCCTGAAAAACTGTTTTTT; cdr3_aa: CASAVSTGPEKLFF
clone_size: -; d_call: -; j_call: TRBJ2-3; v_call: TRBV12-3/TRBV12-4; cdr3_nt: TGTGCCAGCAGCCCCGGGTGGGGTCGCACAGATACGCAGTATTTT; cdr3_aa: CASSPGWGRTDTQYF
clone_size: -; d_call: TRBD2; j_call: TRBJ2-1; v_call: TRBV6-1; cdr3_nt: TGTGCCAGCAGCCCACTTAAGGGACTAGCGGGGGGTAACGACATCAATGAGCAGTTCTTC; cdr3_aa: CASSPLKGLAGGNDINEQFF
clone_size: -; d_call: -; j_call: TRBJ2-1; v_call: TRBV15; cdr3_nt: TGTGCCACCAGCAGAGACTACTTTAAAGAGGGCCTTTGGGATGAGCAGTTCTTC; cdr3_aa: CATSRDYFKEGLWDEQFF
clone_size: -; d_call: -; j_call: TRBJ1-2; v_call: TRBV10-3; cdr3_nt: TGTGCCATCAGTACCCGGGACAACTCTAACTATGGCTACACCTTC; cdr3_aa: CAISTRDNSNYGYTF
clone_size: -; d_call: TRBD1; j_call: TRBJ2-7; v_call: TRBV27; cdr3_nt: TGTGCCAGCAGTTTCCGGAACAGGGGCGAGCAGTACTTC; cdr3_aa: CASSFRNRGEQYF
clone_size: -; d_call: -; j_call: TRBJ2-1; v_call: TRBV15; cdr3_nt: TGTGCCACCAGCAGAGGGGTAGTGGGGAATGAGCAGTTCTTC; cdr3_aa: CATSRGVVGNEQFF